The 20 T cell receptor beta chains below were found in one sample sequenced in a study of tumor and adjacent non-tumor tissue in lung cancer. A modified ARM-PCR protocol with three rounds of nested PCR amplified TCRbeta. One entry per CDR3 protein, called by TCRdb with MiXCR from the multiplex PCR reads. Of about 98,000 distinct CDR3 sequences listed, 75% to 85% are singletons. No cell sorting was done before RNA was extracted from the tissue. Distant lung tissue was collected more than 3 cm away from the tumor edge. Sequencing was carried out using distant non-tumor lung tissue. The source is a man between 60 and 70 years old with small cell lung cancer.

As regards this clonotype: Because the CDR3 is missing its conserved closing phenylalanine or tryptophan, this is likely a read error. It is unclear where the CDR3 begins or ends on the DNA, so no DNA is shown, and the CDR3 is as TCRdb lists it. J is TRBJ2-1 and V is TRBV11-2. The CDR3 sequence runs 16 residues, both termini included. Germline CDR1 reads SGHAT; CDR2 reads FQNNGV. The CDR3 here is CASSIIGRGSYTELCL.

As for this clonotype: The CDR3 does not close with the conserved phenylalanine or tryptophan, likely indicating a read error. The chain couples TRBV12-3 or TRBV12-4 to TRBJ2-3, with D hard to call. The CDR3 has 16 amino acids. V was pared by 0 bases and J by 6 bases, with 16 bases between. The CDR3 here is CASSLAQGSGQDTQYI. In DNA form, the CDR3 reads TGTGCCAGCAGTTTAGCGCAAGGCAGTGGGCAGGATACGCAGTATATT.

Worth noting for this clonotype: The germline gene is not matched at one end of the junction; a read error may be the cause. This chain links TRBV29-1 with TRBJ2-1; 10 positions agree with TRBD1. CDR1 is SQVTM and CDR2 is ANQGSEA in the germline V gene. There are 13 residues in the CDR3. The DNA of the CDR3 is TGCAGCGTTGGGGGGACAGGGGACAGTGAGCAGTTTTTC. Amino acid sequence: CSVGGTGDSEQFF.

The rearrangement uses TRBV5-7 and TRBJ2-5; TRBD2 matches at 8 bases. TRBV5-7 is an ORF, with its function uncertain. The CDR3 loop spans 14 amino acids. Trimming cost V 7 bases and J 5 bases; bases outside gene matches: 10. The chain's CDR3 is CASRNGRALETQYF. DNA for the CDR3: TGTGCCAGCCGTAACGGGAGGGCCCTTGAGACCCAGTACTTC.

As concerns this clonotype: An end of the junction does not agree with germline; a read error may underlie this. The chain employs TRBV20-1 and TRBJ2-7; D is unresolved. Germline V gene data show CDR1 as DFQATT and CDR2 as SNEGSKA (reference sequence). This CDR3 has 12 residues. The CDR3 is CNATIQGYEQYF. CDR3 in DNA: TGCAATGCTACAATACAAGGATACGAGCAGTACTTC.

This rearrangement joins TRBV11-3 to TRBJ2-7, with D perhaps matching TRBD2 (5 bases). Per germline, CDR1 SGHNT and CDR2 YENEEA. The CDR3 is made up of 14 amino acids. V was shortened by 3 bases and J by 12 bases, with 21 bases between the two germline ends. The CDR3 here is CASSFGEYSYVLYF. In nucleotides, the CDR3 is TGTGCCAGCAGCTTCGGGGAATACTCCTATGTGCTGTACTTC.

A note on this clonotype: The junction differs from germline at one of its ends, possibly a read error. The chain links TRBV12-3 or TRBV12-4 to TRBJ2-1; no firm D call. There are 11 residues in the CDR3. The CDR3 region is CASCVYNEQFF. DNA for the CDR3: TGTGCCAGCTGTGTCTACAATGAACAGTTCTTC.

V gene TRBV11-2 combines with J gene TRBJ2-7; TRBD1 matches 7 bases. CDR3 size: 14 residues. V was pared by 1 base and J by 3 bases, with 3 bases of the junction left unmatched. The germline V gene encodes CDR1 SGHAT and CDR2 FQNNGV. The CDR3 reads CASSLVRDSYEQYF. The CDR3 DNA reads TGTGCCAGCAGCTTAGTTAGGGACAGCTACGAGCAGTACTTC.

A single count supports this clonotype. The chain is built from TRBV11-2 and TRBJ2-7; D gene ambiguous. Per the germline V gene, CDR1 is SGHAT and CDR2 is FQNNGV. This CDR3 is 14 amino acids long. Trimming cost V 10 bases and J 4 bases, with 20 bases left between them. This CDR3 reads CANSLEIEGYEQYF. In DNA, the CDR3 is TGTGCCAATAGCTTAGAAATAGAAGGGTACGAGCAGTACTTC.

A word on this clonotype: At one end, the junction sequence differs from germline, possibly due to a read error. The chain has TRBV13 and TRBJ1-6; D is uncertain. The CDR3 spans 17 residues. Germline V gene lookup returns CDR1 PRHDT and CDR2 FYEKMQ (reference sequence). The CDR3, as DNA: TGTGCCAGTAGCCCAAACGACGGAAGCTCCTGTAATTCACCCCTCCACTTT. It encodes CASSPNDGSSCNSPLHF.

V gene TRBV6-1 combines with J gene TRBJ2-7, with 7 bases lining up with TRBD1. The CDR3 runs to 15 residues. Germline CDR1 MNHNS, CDR2 SASEGT. As DNA, the CDR3 is TGTGTTAGCAGAAAGGAGAGGGACAGAGGGCTCGAGCAGTACTTC. Translated, it gives CVSRKERDRGLEQYF.

This clonotype was recorded at least ten times. The V and J genes are TRBV12-3 or TRBV12-4 and TRBJ1-4; D not resolved. The V end was cut by 6 bases, the J end by 3 bases, with 14 bases between. This CDR3 comprises 15 residues. The CDR3 protein is CASRDDSVANEKLFF. In nucleotides, the CDR3 is TGTGCCAGCAGGGATGATTCAGTTGCTAATGAAAAACTGTTTTTT.

About this clonotype itself: This may be a read error, as it is one base from a much larger clone. The genes are TRBV5-4 and TRBJ2-2, with 7 positions matching TRBD2. V trimming: 4 bases; J trimming: 2 bases; junction bases outside the gene matches: 8. CDR1 and CDR2 from the germline V gene are SGHNT and YYREEE (reference sequence). The CDR3 length is 16 residues. DNA for the CDR3: TGTGCCAGCAGCGACGGGACTAACCGAAACACCGGGGAGCTGTTTTTT. This gives the protein CASSDGTNRNTGELFF.

This clonotype was found many times. The chain couples TRBV20-1 to TRBJ2-2; D perhaps matches TRBD1 (6 bases). The germline V gene encodes CDR1 DFQATT and CDR2 SNEGSKA (reference sequence). The ends were cut back, 5 bases at V and 4 bases at J, with 17 bases in the middle. CDR3 size: 15 residues. CDR3 in DNA: TGCAGTGCTCACCCAGGGGCTGGGGGCACCGGGGAGCTGTTTTTT. Its translation is CSAHPGAGGTGELFF.

This clonotype was observed once. Sequence at one end of the junction differs from germline and may be a read error. The chain is built from TRBV30 and TRBJ1-1; the D is unclear. Germline V gene sequence: CDR1 GTSNPN, CDR2 SVGIG (reference sequence). The CDR3 has 12 residues. CDR3 sequence: CAWSARWSEVFF. Here the CDR3 DNA reads TGTGCCTGGAGTGCCCGGTGGTCTGAAGTTTTCTTT.

The CDR3 bases are TGTGCTAGCCAGAAGCGGCGCGACAATGAGCAGTTCTTC. It encodes CASQKRRDNEQFF. This chain connects TRBV11-2 to TRBJ2-1, with a tentative D call TRBD2 (5 bases). Germline CDR1 is SGHAT and CDR2 is FQNNGV. CDR3 length equals 13 residues.

Details on this clonotype: The junction departs from germline at one end; a sequencing error may be responsible. The gene calls are TRBV11-2 and TRBJ2-1, with no clear D. The length of the CDR3 is 16 residues. The germline gives CDR1 SGHAT, CDR2 FQNNGV. The CDR3 reads CASSLVELTTANEQFF. DNA of the CDR3: TGTGCCAGCAGCTTAGTGGAACTGACCACGGCCAATGAGCAATTCTTC. Complete variable domain (other parts from reference TRBV11-2 and TRBJ2-1): EAGVAQSPRYKIIEKRQSVAFWCNPISGHATLYWYQQILGQGPKLLIQFQNNGVVDDSQLPKDRFSAERLKGVDSTLKIQPAKLEDSAVYLCASSLVELTTANEQFFGPGTRLTVL.

Concerning this clonotype: Just one base apart from a much larger clone, this may be a read error. This rearrangement joins TRBV7-9 to TRBJ2-2; D is unclear. Trimming cost V 4 bases and J 4 bases, with 10 bases left between them. The CDR3 has 14 residues. From germline, CDR1 is SEHNR and CDR2 FQNEAQ (reference sequence). The CDR3 here is CASSSRAITGELFF. The CDR3 nucleotides are TGTGCCAGCAGCTCCCGAGCGATCACCGGGGAGCTGTTTTTT.

The table lists this clonotype with a count of one. At one end the junction does not follow the germline gene, possibly because of a read error. This chain connects TRBV11-2 to TRBJ2-7, with 8 nucleotides matching TRBD2. The length of the CDR3 is 13 residues. Germline CDR1 and CDR2: SGHAT and FQNNGV. In DNA, the CDR3 is TGTGCCGGCAGCCCGGGGGGGTCCTACGAGCAGTACTTC. Translation gives CAGSPGGSYEQYF.

As to this clonotype: At one of its ends the junction is not consistent with the germline gene, which may arise from a read error. The chain carries TRBV4-1 and TRBJ1-1; maybe TRBD1 (5 bases). This CDR3 has 18 amino acids. Germline V gene data show CDR1 as MGHRA and CDR2 as YSYEKL. This CDR3 is CTSSQGISRRQLNIEAFF. The CDR3 nucleotides are TGCACCAGCAGCCAAGGAATCTCCCGTCGACAGCTGAACATTGAAGCTTTCTTT.